This T cell receptor (beta chain) was identified during a study of regulatory T cells in long-lasting Graves disease. Building of the TCR beta libraries involved iRepertoire HTBI primers and Arm-PCR of CDR3 regions. MiXCR, applied by TCRdb to the multiplex PCR reads, yields one record per CDR3 protein. Among just over 600,000 distinct CDR3 sequences listed, 16% were seen once. As for time point: newly diagnosed GD, antithyroid drugs for less than 3 months. After RNA was extracted from PBMCs, the TCR library was made from it. This clonotype came up many times. The antigen remains unidentified. General study findings and limits: Thyroid tissue went unstudied; only peripheral blood was examined. Favored gene segments in persistent disease were TRBV28, TRBJ1-2 and TRBJ2-5.

The CDR3 runs to 13 residues. Trimming took off 5 bases at V and 4 bases at J, with 8 bases between the two ends. The sample also formed part of further work on T cells in Graves' hyperthyroidism and ophthalmopathy. That paper adds: Newly diagnosed hyperthyroidism patients aged 18 to 65 years had disease lasting under 2 months.

The sequence was collected from a woman aged 30 to 39 with Graves disease. The rearrangement joins TRBV12-3 or TRBV12-4 to TRBJ1-4; D is uncertain. The sequences come from peripheral blood mononuclear cells (PBMCs), collected at new diagnosis, from a patient treated with antithyroid drugs. For the CDR3, the DNA is TGTGCCAGCAGTCAACGACGTAATGAAAAACTGTTTTTT. Its protein is CASSQRRNEKLFF.